The 13 T cell receptor beta chains given below trace back to one sample, sequenced in a study of OX40 agonist ivuxolimab in advanced cancers. Receptor libraries were prepared by the immunoSEQ multiplex PCR assay. TCRdb holds this immuneACCESS table with in-frame rearrangements only. Some clones are missing; in checked studies, unresolved V genes explain under half, and the rest has no known cause. Recorded for this sample are some 58,000 clones; 85% to 90% of them occurred a single time. Together, the top ten hold about 0.8% of the sample. The sequences come from CD4+ or CD8+ T cells sorted from blood, collected in a trial of the OX40 agonist ivuxolimab. Receptors originate from an adult with an advanced solid tumor such as melanoma, head and neck, liver or kidney cancer.

As for this clone: Other nucleotide sequences from this sample produce the same CDR3. The rearrangement joins TRBV30 to TRBJ1-5; 7 positions agree with TRBD1. The CDR3 sequence is 15 residues long. J was trimmed by 2 bases and V by 3 bases; bases with no gene match: 7. Germline loops: CDR1 GTSNPN, CDR2 SVGIG (reference sequence). CDR3 region: CAWREWTGGNQPQHF. The DNA of the CDR3 is TGTGCCTGGAGGGAATGGACAGGAGGCAATCAGCCCCAGCATTTT. The full variable domain, in which reference TRBV30 and TRBJ1-5 provide the parts outside the CDR3, is SQTIHQWPATLVQPVGSPLSLECTVEGTSNPNLYWYRQAAGRGLQLLFYSVGIGQISSEVPQNLSASRPQDRQFILSSKKLLLSDSGFYLCAWREWTGGNQPQHFGDGTRLSIL.

This clone was counted a single time. This chain joins TRBV5-4 and TRBJ1-1; the match to TRBD1 covers 8 bases. CDR1 SGHNT and CDR2 YYREEE come from the germline V gene (reference sequence). Losses at the gene ends were 4 bases for V and 4 bases for J; bases not matched to a gene: 12. CDR3 length: 16 residues. In DNA form, the CDR3 reads TGTGCCAGCAGCCCTCTCCCCAGGGGGCGAGTCACTGAAGCTTTCTTT. Protein sequence: CASSPLPRGRVTEAFF.

The DNA for the CDR3 is TGTGCTAGTGCCCTTGGGCCCGCAGGGGAGAACACTGAAGCTTTCTTT. This sequence encodes CASALGPAGENTEAFF. The J gene is TRBJ1-1, the V gene TRBV12-5; TRBD1 might be the D (6 bases). V dropped 7 bases and J dropped 1 base, with 19 bases sitting between them. The V gene's germline CDR1 is LGHNT and CDR2 FRNRAP. The CDR3 has 16 amino acids.

This clone appeared a few times. This chain links TRBV6-6 with TRBJ1-2; perhaps TRBD1 as D (6 bases). Germline V lookup: CDR1 MNHNY, CDR2 SVGAGI (reference sequence). The CDR3 is made up of 13 amino acids. The ends were cut back, 7 bases at V and 2 bases at J, with 11 bases in the middle. The CDR3 loop is CASMAGQNYGYTF. CDR3 DNA: TGTGCCAGCATGGCTGGACAGAACTATGGCTACACCTTC.

V usage is TRBV6-5 and J usage is TRBJ1-1; D call uncertain. CDR1 and CDR2 (germline): MNHEY, SVGAGI. This CDR3 contains 13 residues. The V end lost 6 bases, the J end lost 4 bases, and 12 bases lay between the germline ends. CDR3 DNA sequence: TGTGCCAGCAGCAGCGCTCCGGGCACTGAAGCTTTCTTT. This encodes CASSSAPGTEAFF.

The genes are TRBV6-6 and TRBJ1-2, with D possibly matching TRBD1 (5 bases). Germline CDR1 and CDR2: MNHNY and SVGAGI (reference sequence). Trimming stripped 6 bases from V and 0 bases from J, with 8 bases between. This CDR3 region has 13 residues. The DNA for the CDR3 is TGTGCCAGCAGGACAGTTACTAACTATGGCTACACCTTC. Amino acids: CASRTVTNYGYTF.

V is TRBV11-2 and J is TRBJ1-6; D is ambiguous. Germline V gene sequence: CDR1 SGHAT, CDR2 FQNNGV. V was trimmed by 5 bases and J by 9 bases, leaving 14 bases between them. CDR3 length: 14 amino acids. In DNA, the CDR3 is TGTGCCAGCAGCGAGGGAGCAGTCGGTTCACCCCTCCACTTT. Residues: CASSEGAVGSPLHF.

V is TRBV19 and J is TRBJ2-3; D perhaps matches TRBD2 (6 bases). The CDR3 is 13 residues long. Germline values: CDR1 LNHDA, CDR2 SQIVND (reference sequence). The V and J ends lost 6 bases and 5 bases respectively, with 12 bases between them. In DNA, the CDR3 is TGTGCCAGTAGGCCTCGGGGAGGAGATACGCAGTATTTT. The encoded protein is CASRPRGGDTQYF.

The DNA of the CDR3 is TGCAGTGCCCGGACGGGAGAGACCCAGTACTTC. Translation gives CSARTGETQYF. V and J are TRBV20-1 and TRBJ2-5; D ambiguous. The length of the CDR3 is 11 residues. In germline, CDR1 is DFQATT, CDR2 SNEGSKA (reference sequence). V shed 6 bases and J shed 4 bases, with 9 bases lying between them.

The J gene is TRBJ1-6, the V gene TRBV19; D is possibly TRBD1 (5 bases). Germline CDR1 LNHDA, CDR2 SQIVND (reference sequence). The CDR3 totals 13 residues. V was pared by 6 bases and J by 8 bases, with 11 bases between. CDR3 amino acids: CASSDVQDSPLHF. The CDR3 coding sequence is TGTGCCAGTAGCGACGTACAGGATTCACCCCTCCACTTT.

This chain connects TRBV6-5 to TRBJ2-1; TRBD2 matches 9 bases. The CDR3 is made up of 14 amino acids. The germline gives CDR1 MNHEY, CDR2 SVGAGI. Trimming took 5 bases from V and 3 from J; bases not matched to a gene: 2. In nucleotides, the CDR3 is TGTGCCAGCAGTAGTAGCGGGAGCTACAATGAGCAGTTCTTC. Its protein is CASSSSGSYNEQFF.

This sequence joins TRBV9 and TRBJ1-6, with 10 bases that match TRBD1. The junction had 6 bases not matched to a gene; V was cut back by 3 bases and J by 9 bases. The CDR3 runs to 15 residues. CDR1 is SGDLS, CDR2 YYNGEE, per germline. The CDR3 DNA reads TGTGCCAGCAGCGCGACAGGGGGCGGTTCTTCACCCCTCCACTTT. It specifies CASSATGGGSSPLHF.

J is TRBJ1-3 and V is TRBV30; a possible D gene is TRBD1 (5 bases). Germline-derived CDR1 and CDR2 are GTSNPN and SVGIG (reference sequence). The length of the CDR3 is 14 residues. The V end was cut by 4 bases, the J end by 1 base, with 11 bases between. CDR3 nucleotides: TGTGCCTGGAATTATAAGGGGTCTGGAAACACCATATATTTT. It encodes CAWNYKGSGNTIYF.